The 20 T cell receptor beta chains given below trace back to one sample, sequenced in a study of shared clonotypes between healthy human individuals. Assay: immunoSEQ multiplex PCR; the TCRdb copy retains only in-frame clones and omits some. The sample records about 1.5 million clones, about 96% being singletons. The specimen sequenced was naive CD4+ T cells sorted from blood. As for subset: CD45RA+ positively selected. All receptors come from a man aged 25-40 years in good health.

The J gene is TRBJ2-3, the V gene TRBV5-1; tentative D call: TRBD1 (6 bases). Trimming took 4 bases from V and 1 from J, leaving 10 bases between them. In germline, CDR1 is SGHRS, CDR2 YFSETQ. This CDR3 spans 14 amino acids. CDR3: CASSPGHGTDTQYF. CDR3 DNA: TGCGCCAGCAGCCCGGGACACGGCACAGATACGCAGTATTTT.

The chain has TRBV29-1 and TRBJ2-3, with D possibly TRBD1 on 6 matching bases. The V gene lost 7 bases and the J gene lost 3 bases, with 11 bases spanning the gap. This CDR3 is built from 12 residues. Germline CDR1 and CDR2: SQVTM and ANQGSEA. CDR3 bases: TGCAGCGCCGGACAGACAACAGATACGCAGTATTTT. Residues: CSAGQTTDTQYF.

A word on this clone: The same CDR3 can be traced to other DNA sequences in this sample. The J gene is TRBJ2-3, the V gene TRBV10-3; D uncertain. CDR1 is ENHRY and CDR2 is SYGVKD in the germline V gene. The CDR3 runs to 14 residues. V lost 4 bases, J lost 1 base, and 9 bases lay in between. CDR3 sequence reads: CAISAGTGTDTQYF. The CDR3 nucleotides are TGTGCCATCAGTGCCGGCACGGGCACAGATACGCAGTATTTT.

Concerning this clone itself: The germline gene is not matched at one end of the junction; a read error may be the cause. The chain joins TRBV7-7 to TRBJ2-3; D is perhaps TRBD1 or TRBD2 (5 bases each). The V gene's germline CDR1 is SSHAT and CDR2 FNYEAQ (reference sequence). The CDR3 sequence is 14 residues long. The CDR3, as DNA: TGTGCTAGCAGCTCGGGACGGTACACAGATACGCAGTATTTT. Translation: CASSSGRYTDTQYF.

About this clone itself: A junction boundary mismatches the germline segment, possibly from a read error. Distinct nucleotide sequences in the sample also encode this CDR3. CDR3 protein: CASRIGTGDQPQHF. The CDR3 region has the DNA TGTGCCAGCAGAATAGGGACAGGGGATCAACCCCAGCATTTT. The chain links TRBV6-1 to TRBJ1-5; 10 bases map to TRBD1. CDR1 is MNHNS and CDR2 is SASEGT in the germline V gene. The CDR3 runs 14 residues.

The chain joins TRBV7-9 to TRBJ2-1; 10 nucleotides match TRBD2. In germline, CDR1 is SEHNR, CDR2 FQNEAQ (reference sequence). With V trimmed by 1 base and J by 5 bases, 11 bases remained unmatched. The CDR3 covers 18 residues. The CDR3 here is CASSLVLAGHPGNNEQFF. CDR3 in DNA: TGTGCCAGCAGCTTAGTACTAGCGGGACACCCTGGGAACAATGAGCAGTTCTTC.

This sequence joins TRBV7-6 and TRBJ2-1; 10 nucleotides agree with TRBD1. V dropped 5 bases and J dropped 0; count of bases not matched to a gene: 7. Per the germline V gene, CDR1 is SGHVS and CDR2 is FNYEAQ. CDR3 length: 17 residues. The CDR3 DNA follows: TGTGCCAGCAGCCGCAGGACAGGGGGGTCCTCCTACAATGAGCAGTTCTTC. It codes for CASSRRTGGSSYNEQFF.

The chain carries TRBV19 and TRBJ2-3, with D maybe TRBD2 (5 bases). V was clipped by 6 bases and J by 7 bases, with 17 bases between them. Germline lookup yields CDR1 LNHDA and CDR2 SQIVND (reference sequence). The CDR3 runs to 14 residues. The CDR3 coding sequence is TGTGCCAGTAGGCCTCAGGCTAGCATACATACGCAGTATTTT. It translates to CASRPQASIHTQYF.

The J gene is TRBJ2-7, the V gene TRBV19; TRBD2 matches 8 bases. V trimming: 7 bases; J trimming: 3 bases; junction bases outside the gene matches: 2. Germline lookup yields CDR1 LNHDA and CDR2 SQIVND (reference sequence). The CDR3 spans 12 residues. Written as DNA, the CDR3 is TGTGCCAGTACAGGGACTAGCTACGAGCAGTACTTC. As protein: CASTGTSYEQYF.

The chain employs TRBV29-1 and TRBJ2-5; D is undetermined. From germline, CDR1 is SQVTM and CDR2 ANQGSEA. This CDR3 is built from 15 residues. V lost 3 bases, J lost 1 base, and 15 bases lay in between. CDR3 residues: CSVDSGGGGQETQYF. The CDR3 DNA follows: TGCAGCGTTGACTCTGGCGGCGGCGGCCAAGAGACCCAGTACTTC.

In the case of this clone: The sample holds other DNA sequences that translate to the same CDR3. This rearrangement joins TRBV15 to TRBJ1-5; D remains unclear. CDR3 length: 12 residues. The germline V and J ends were trimmed by 0 bases and 7 bases, with 4 bases remaining between them. The germline CDR1 and CDR2 sequences are LNHNV and YYDKDF (reference sequence). Here the CDR3 reads CATSRDHQPQHF. The DNA for the CDR3 is TGTGCCACCAGCAGAGATCACCAGCCCCAGCATTTT.

Of note for this clone: This same CDR3 is encoded by further DNA sequences in the sample. The chain carries TRBV9 and TRBJ1-1; no definite D call. The CDR3 length is 13 residues. CDR1 SGDLS and CDR2 YYNGEE come from the germline V gene. Trimming removed 0 bases at V and 0 bases at J, with 3 bases between. In DNA form, the CDR3 reads TGTGCCAGCAGCGTAGCTGTGAACACTGAAGCTTTCTTT. This translates into CASSVAVNTEAFF.

This chain uses TRBV28 with TRBJ2-4; D may be TRBD1 (6 bases). Between the trimmed V and J ends, which lost 5 bases and 3 bases, there was a span of 11 bases. The CDR3 runs 14 residues. Germline lookup yields CDR1 MDHEN and CDR2 SYDVKM. CDR3 DNA sequence: TGTGCCAGCAGTACTTGGGACAACAAAAACATTCAGTACTTC. It codes for CASSTWDNKNIQYF. Full variable domain (remainder filled in from reference TRBV28 and TRBJ2-4): DVKVTQSSRYLVKRTGEKVFLECVQDMDHENMFWYRQDPGLGLRLIYFSYDVKMKEKGDIPEGYSVSREKKERFSLILESASTNQTSMYLCASSTWDNKNIQYFGAGTRLSVL.

The rearrangement links TRBV7-2 to TRBJ1-2; D is ambiguous. This CDR3 is built from 14 residues. V gave up 6 bases and J gave up 1 base, with 12 bases separating them. Germline values: CDR1 SGHTA, CDR2 FQGNSA. DNA for the CDR3: TGTGCCAGCAGTGGGTCGGTTAGTAACTATGGCTACACCTTC. This gives the protein CASSGSVSNYGYTF.

The chain carries TRBV30 and TRBJ2-1; the D gene is possibly TRBD2 (5 bases). This CDR3 region has 13 residues. Deletions cut 5 bases from V and 3 bases from J, with 11 bases between. Per the germline V gene, CDR1 is GTSNPN and CDR2 is SVGIG (reference sequence). The CDR3 DNA reads TGTGCCTGGGCTAGCACCAACTACAATGAGCAGTTCTTC. This encodes CAWASTNYNEQFF.

This chain's CDR3 is CASSLLGHEQYF. CDR3 in DNA: TGTGCCAGCAGCCTATTGGGGCACGAGCAGTACTTC. The chain carries TRBV28 and TRBJ2-7; tentative D call: TRBD1 (5 bases). CDR3 length: 12 amino acids. Trimming removed 6 bases at V and 5 bases at J, with 11 bases between. Germline lookup yields CDR1 MDHEN and CDR2 SYDVKM.

The rearrangement joins TRBV10-3 to TRBJ1-4; 8 nucleotides match TRBD1. The junction had 12 bases not matched to a gene; V was cut back by 4 bases and J by 8 bases. Per the germline V gene, CDR1 is ENHRY and CDR2 is SYGVKD. This CDR3 comprises 16 residues. CDR3 sequence (DNA): TGTGCCATCAGTGTCGGCAGGGGGCGAAGGAACGAAAAACTGTTTTTT. Translation gives CAISVGRGRRNEKLFF.

The V gene is TRBV9, the J gene TRBJ1-3, with 8 bases identical to TRBD1. Germline trimming cut 2 bases from V and 1 base from J; bases unmatched to any gene: 5. The CDR3 length is 16 residues. Germline V gene data show CDR1 as SGDLS and CDR2 as YYNGEE. The CDR3 DNA reads as TGTGCCAGCAGCGTGGGACAGGCCTTTTCTGGAAACACCATATATTTT. Translation gives CASSVGQAFSGNTIYF.

The chain couples TRBV18 to TRBJ1-1; D is unclear. Germline CDR1 and CDR2: KGHSH and LQKENI. Trimming removed 1 base from V and 1 base from J, with 10 bases in between. The CDR3 totals 15 residues. CDR3 residues: CASSPLSGSNTEAFF. For the CDR3, the DNA is TGTGCCAGCTCACCACTATCAGGATCGAACACTGAAGCTTTCTTT.

CDR3 sequence reads: CATGGYVGRDQPQHF. In DNA, the CDR3 is TGTGCCACGGGGGGATATGTAGGGAGGGATCAGCCCCAGCATTTT. The chain employs TRBV6-6 and TRBJ1-5; D might be TRBD1 (5 bases). Germline-derived CDR1 and CDR2 are MNHNY and SVGAGI (reference sequence). V lost 10 bases to trimming and J lost 5 bases, with 21 bases between them. The CDR3 runs to 15 residues.